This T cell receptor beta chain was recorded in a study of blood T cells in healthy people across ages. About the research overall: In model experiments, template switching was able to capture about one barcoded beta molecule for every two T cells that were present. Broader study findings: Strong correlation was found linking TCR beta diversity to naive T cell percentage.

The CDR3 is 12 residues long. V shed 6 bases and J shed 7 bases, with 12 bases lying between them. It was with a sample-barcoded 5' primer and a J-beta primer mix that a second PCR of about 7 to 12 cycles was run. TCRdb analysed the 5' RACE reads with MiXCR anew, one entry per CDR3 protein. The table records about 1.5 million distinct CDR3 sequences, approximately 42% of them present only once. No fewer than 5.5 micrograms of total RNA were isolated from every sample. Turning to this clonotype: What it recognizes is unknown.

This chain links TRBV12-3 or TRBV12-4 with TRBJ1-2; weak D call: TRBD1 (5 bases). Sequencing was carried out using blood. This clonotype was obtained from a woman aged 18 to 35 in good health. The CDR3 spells CASSMGVGGYTF. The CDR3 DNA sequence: TGTGCCAGCAGCATGGGGGTTGGTGGCTACACCTTC.